This T cell receptor beta chain emerged from a study of shared clonotypes between healthy human individuals. This clone has a handful of counts. What it binds is not known. Overall study results and limits: Despite large depth, sorted-subset datasets appeared incompletely sequenced.

TCRdb's table, derived via immunoSEQ multiplex PCR, lists solely in-frame clones and lacks some. The data contain roughly 2 million clones, about 95% of them singletons. Terminally differentiated effector memory CD45RA+ cells were excluded by CCR7 positive selection of CD45RO-negative cells. CDR3 length equals 16 residues. J lost 0 bases, V lost 0 bases, and 5 bases had no gene match. Germline CDR1 SGHRS, CDR2 YFSETQ. The clonotype was recovered from a man aged 18 to 35 in good health. Sequencing used naive CD8+ T cells sorted from blood. The V call is TRBV5-1, the J call TRBJ1-1, with 7 bases aligning to TRBD1. The CDR3, as DNA: TGCGCCAGCAGCTTGGAAGGGGGCGCGGTGAACACTGAAGCTTTCTTT. Amino acids: CASSLEGGAVNTEAFF.